Each of the 23 T cell receptor beta chains below was sequenced from the same sample in a study of identical twins. TCRdb passed the 5' RACE reads through MiXCR, listing each CDR3 protein once. The sample lists 1,800,000 or so distinct CDR3 sequences, less than 35% seen once, with more than 0.25% in the top ten. Sequenced material: cord blood. The source of these receptors is a newborn girl in good health.

The rearrangement links TRBV6-5 to TRBJ2-3; D might be TRBD1 or TRBD2, each matching 7 bases. V lost 6 bases to trimming and J lost 6 bases, with 22 bases between them. The V gene's germline CDR1 is MNHEY and CDR2 SVGAGI. The CDR3 sequence is 16 residues long. In DNA, the CDR3 is TGTGCCAGCAGCCACAGGGGAGCGGGAAAGGCGGATACGCAGTATTTT. It is translated as CASSHRGAGKADTQYF.

This clonotype was observed a handful of times. The chain has TRBV5-1 and TRBJ2-1; 8 bases fit TRBD2. The CDR3 is 14 residues long. V was pared by 2 bases and J by 13 bases, with 11 bases of the junction left unmatched. Germline V gene sequence: CDR1 SGHRS, CDR2 YFSETQ. The CDR3 region has the DNA TGCGCCAGCAGCTTAAGCGGGAGTGCTCTAGTACAGTTCTTC. Its protein product is CASSLSGSALVQFF. The whole variable domain, filled in from reference TRBV5-1 and TRBJ2-1, reads KAGVTQTPRYLIKTRGQQVTLSCSPISGHRSVSWYQQTPGQGLQFLFEYFSETQRNKGNFPGRFSGRQFSNSRSEMNVSTLELGDSALYLCASSLSGSALVQFFGPGTRLTVL.

CDR3 in amino acids: CSALELAGGQVDTQYF. For the CDR3, the DNA is TGCAGTGCCCTCGAACTAGCGGGGGGACAAGTAGATACGCAGTATTTT. The V gene is TRBV20-1, the J gene TRBJ2-3, with 12 bases matching TRBD2. Germline lookup yields CDR1 DFQATT and CDR2 SNEGSKA (reference sequence). The CDR3 runs 16 residues. V was pared by 6 bases and J by 5 bases, with 12 bases of the junction left unmatched.

This clonotype showed up just a few times. This chain links TRBV20-1 with TRBJ1-2; D possibly corresponds to TRBD1 (5 bases). Germline CDR1 DFQATT, CDR2 SNEGSKA (reference sequence). Trimming removed 6 bases at V and 5 bases at J, with 10 bases between. The CDR3 runs 11 residues. The DNA of the CDR3 is TGCAGTGCCAGGGAACGATATGGCTACACCTTC. Translating gives CSARERYGYTF.

This clonotype was seen once. The chain uses TRBV20-1 and TRBJ2-7; D perhaps matches TRBD1 (5 bases). The CDR3 contains 14 residues. CDR1 is DFQATT and CDR2 is SNEGSKA in the germline V gene (reference sequence). Trimming took 2 bases from V and 2 from J, leaving 13 bases between them. The CDR3 DNA sequence: TGCAGTGCTAGACAGAGACAGAATCCCTACGAGCAGTACTTC. This translates into CSARQRQNPYEQYF.

With regard to this clonotype: No DNA is shown, since the ends of the CDR3 on it are uncertain; the CDR3 is the one TCRdb lists. The CDR3: CSARGDYGCTF. The chain carries TRBV29-1 and TRBJ1-2; TRBD1, the table's D call, lacks a check against the DNA. The CDR3 is 11 amino acids long, termini counted. Germline CDR1 and CDR2: SQVTM and ANQGSEA.

The rearrangement links TRBV7-2 to TRBJ2-5, with D tentatively TRBD1 (6 bases). Trimming left V 5 bases short and J 11 bases short, with 27 bases between. The V gene's germline CDR1 is SGHTA and CDR2 FQGNSA. This CDR3 is built from 16 residues. CDR3 bases: TGTGCCAGCAGCCCAACCGGGACAAGGGTATACAATGAGCAGTACTTC. Protein product: CASSPTGTRVYNEQYF. The whole variable domain, remainder taken from reference TRBV7-2 and TRBJ2-5, is GAGVSQSPSNKVTEKGKDVELRCDPISGHTALYWYRQSLGQGLEFLIYFQGNSAPDKSGLPSDRFSAERTGGSVSTLTIQRTQQEDSAVYLCASSPTGTRVYNEQYFGPGTRLLVL.

The chain is built from TRBV20-1 and TRBJ2-3; weak D call: TRBD2 (7 bases). V lost 2 bases and J 2 bases, leaving 11 bases between the germline ends. CDR1 and CDR2 from the germline V gene are DFQATT and SNEGSKA (reference sequence). This CDR3 is built from 14 residues. CDR3 nucleotides: TGCAGTGCTAGACCCGGGGGGCCCACAGATACGCAGTATTTT. This encodes CSARPGGPTDTQYF.

This rearrangement joins TRBV28 to TRBJ2-1; no firm D call. Germline V CDR1 and CDR2: MDHEN, SYDVKM. CDR3 length: 11 amino acids. V lost 8 bases, J lost 7 bases, and 9 bases lay in between. CDR3 DNA: TGTGCCAGCCGAACGGCGAATGAGCAGTTCTTC. Amino acids: CASRTANEQFF.

This clonotype was detected only a few times. V gene TRBV7-2 combines with J gene TRBJ1-5, with TRBD1 matching 8 bases. This CDR3 spans 15 amino acids. The germline gives CDR1 SGHTA, CDR2 FQGNSA. Trimming took 5 bases from V and 6 from J; bases not matched to a gene: 9. The DNA of the CDR3 is TGTGCCAGCAGCGCAAGACAGGGGATAGGTCAGCCCCAGCATTTT. This translates into CASSARQGIGQPQHF.

The chain combines TRBV4-1 with TRBJ2-7; 7 bases are shared with TRBD2. Looked up from germline, CDR1 is MGHRA and CDR2 is YSYEKL. The V gene end was trimmed by 0 bases and the J gene end by 6 bases; junction bases not matched to a gene: 14. The CDR3 runs to 17 residues. CDR3 region: CASSQEMGLAEKFEQYF. The CDR3 DNA sequence: TGCGCCAGCAGCCAAGAGATGGGGCTAGCGGAGAAATTCGAGCAGTACTTC.

This clonotype was recorded a few times. The gene calls are TRBV12-3 or TRBV12-4 and TRBJ2-3; a weak D match, TRBD2 (5 bases). The CDR3 extends over 14 amino acids. Trimming shortened V by 3 bases and J by 2 bases, and 9 bases separated the two germline ends. The CDR3 nucleotides are TGTGCCAGCAGTTTGAACGGGGTCACAGATACGCAGTATTTT. This encodes CASSLNGVTDTQYF.

Of note for this clonotype: Being one base from a much bigger clone, this may be a read error. This sequence joins TRBV10-3 and TRBJ1-2; D remains ambiguous. The CDR3 is made up of 12 amino acids. The germline V gene has CDR1 ENHRY and CDR2 SYGVKD. The CDR3 spells CTISSYYYGYTF. The CDR3 nucleotides are TGTACCATCAGTTCTTATTACTATGGCTACACCTTC.

This clonotype was detected only a few times. The chain has TRBV20-1 and TRBJ2-5; 7 positions match TRBD2. This CDR3 has 14 amino acids. Germline V lookup: CDR1 DFQATT, CDR2 SNEGSKA (reference sequence). The V gene end was trimmed by 3 bases and the J gene end by 5 bases; junction bases not matched to a gene: 9. CDR3: CSASYSGLPETQYF. The CDR3 coding sequence is TGCAGTGCTAGTTACTCGGGACTACCGGAGACCCAGTACTTC.

This clonotype was counted many times. V gene TRBV28 combines with J gene TRBJ2-6; no reliable D call. CDR3 size: 13 residues. Germline CDR1 MDHEN, CDR2 SYDVKM. The V end lost 4 bases, the J end lost 0 bases, and 1 base lay between the germline ends. The CDR3 here is CASSSSGANVLTF. CDR3 bases: TGTGCCAGCAGTTCCTCTGGGGCCAACGTCCTGACTTTC.

The chain joins TRBV28 to TRBJ2-7, with D maybe TRBD1 (6 bases). This CDR3 is 17 amino acids long. Trimming took 5 bases from V and 1 from J, leaving 21 bases between them. The germline gives CDR1 MDHEN, CDR2 SYDVKM. The CDR3 DNA is TGTGCCAGCAGTCCTTTTCGCCATCACAGGGTTTCCTACGAGCAGTACTTC. Residues: CASSPFRHHRVSYEQYF.

This clonotype has only a few counts. The chain is built from TRBV12-3 or TRBV12-4 and TRBJ2-7; TRBD1 might be the D (6 bases). There are 14 residues in the CDR3. V was clipped by 3 bases and J by 3 bases, with 12 bases between them. The CDR3: CASSFAGTFYEQYF. Written as DNA, the CDR3 is TGTGCCAGCAGTTTCGCAGGGACATTCTACGAGCAGTACTTC.

This clonotype was counted only a few times. The chain employs TRBV24-1 and TRBJ2-2; no definite D call. Trimming cost V 3 bases and J 1 base, with 14 bases left between them. CDR3 length equals 17 residues. The germline V gene has CDR1 KGHDR and CDR2 SFDVKD. The CDR3 DNA sequence: TGTGCCACCAGTGATCCCAAGGTCCCGGGGAACACCGGGGAGCTGTTTTTT. Protein: CATSDPKVPGNTGELFF.

The rearrangement joins TRBV29-1 to TRBJ2-3, with D tentatively TRBD2 (6 bases). The ends were cut back, 6 bases at V and 4 bases at J, with 20 bases in the middle. This CDR3 contains 15 residues. Germline-derived CDR1 and CDR2 are SQVTM and ANQGSEA. CDR3 amino acids: CSVPRWRGVPDTQYF. CDR3 nucleotides: TGCAGCGTCCCCCGGTGGAGGGGCGTCCCAGATACGCAGTATTTT.

This clonotype showed up just a few times. The rearrangement links TRBV5-1 to TRBJ2-1; D is unresolved. The germline V gene has CDR1 SGHRS and CDR2 YFSETQ. V was shortened by 0 bases and J by 0 bases, with 13 bases between the two germline ends. This CDR3 comprises 17 residues. The DNA for the CDR3 is TGCGCCAGCAGCTTGGCCTTAGGTTTCGGCTCCTACAATGAGCAGTTCTTC. Translating gives CASSLALGFGSYNEQFF.

The CDR3 DNA reads TGTGCCAGCAGCCTCAGACTAGCGGGGGGGCGCGGGGAGCTGTTTTTT. It specifies CASSLRLAGGRGELFF. The chain recombines TRBV12-3 or TRBV12-4 with TRBJ2-2; 14 nucleotides align to TRBD2. With V trimmed by 6 bases and J by 7 bases, 7 bases remained unmatched. There are 16 residues in the CDR3.

V and J are TRBV6-1 and TRBJ1-5; the match to TRBD1 covers 9 bases. This CDR3 has 16 residues. CDR1 is MNHNS and CDR2 is SASEGT in the germline V gene. Germline trimming cut 1 base from V and 5 bases from J; bases unmatched to any gene: 6. The CDR3 loop reads CASSEGQGVRYQPQHF. In nucleotides, the CDR3 is TGTGCCAGCAGTGAAGGACAGGGGGTTAGATATCAGCCCCAGCATTTT.

In this sample, this clonotype turned up a few times. The J gene is TRBJ2-7, the V gene TRBV12-3 or TRBV12-4, with D uncertain. The CDR3 extends over 15 amino acids. Trimming left V 6 bases short and J 1 base short, with 16 bases between. The CDR3 nucleotides are TGTGCCAGCAGGGGCCCTAGAGCGACTTCCTACGAGCAGTACTTC. Protein: CASRGPRATSYEQYF.